These 17 T cell receptor beta chains were sequenced from one sample in a study of T-cell memory formation after mild COVID-19. TCRdb re-derived calls from the 5' RACE reads in MiXCR, one entry per CDR3 protein. The data show hundreds of thousands of distinct CDR3 sequences, around 21% seen once. The sample was PBMCs or a T cell subset sorted from them (not recorded which). These TCRs come from an adult woman who had mild COVID-19 (a few samples of this study predate the infection). Cell type and time point are not known.

The chain uses TRBV30 and TRBJ2-7, with no clear D. This CDR3 has 14 amino acids. The ends were cut back, 4 bases at V and 0 bases at J, with 13 bases in the middle. Per germline, CDR1 GTSNPN and CDR2 SVGIG (reference sequence). The CDR3 nucleotides are TGTGCCTGGATAAGTACGGCGAGCTCCTACGAGCAGTACTTC. Translated: CAWISTASSYEQYF.

This chain uses TRBV11-3 with TRBJ2-1; TRBD2 matches at 10 bases. The germline V gene has CDR1 SGHNT and CDR2 YENEEA. The CDR3 loop spans 15 amino acids. The V segment lost 5 bases and the J segment 7 bases; nucleotides outside the gene matches: 8. CDR3 DNA sequence: TGTGCCAGCAGCCTCCGAGCGGGAGGGGTAAATGAGCAGTTCTTC. Protein product: CASSLRAGGVNEQFF.

The chain employs TRBV12-3 or TRBV12-4 and TRBJ1-6; D call uncertain. There are 13 residues in the CDR3. Trimming took 1 base from V and 7 from J, leaving 5 bases between them. This CDR3 reads CASSLVTNSPLHF. The CDR3 DNA sequence: TGTGCCAGCAGTTTAGTGACAAATTCACCCCTCCACTTT.

The chain couples TRBV10-3 to TRBJ2-7; D is ambiguous. Trimming cost V 0 bases and J 3 bases, with 3 bases left between them. Germline-derived CDR1 and CDR2 are ENHRY and SYGVKD. The CDR3 sequence is 12 residues long. In DNA form, the CDR3 reads TGTGCCATCAGTGAGTCAGGCTACGAGCAGTACTTC. Translated, it gives CAISESGYEQYF.

This clonotype was counted a few times. This rearrangement joins TRBV5-1 to TRBJ2-7, with 7 bases lining up with TRBD1. Germline V CDR1 and CDR2: SGHRS, YFSETQ. CDR3 length: 15 residues. The junction had 11 bases not matched to a gene; V was cut back by 5 bases and J by 3 bases. The CDR3 DNA follows: TGCGCCAGCAGGGGGATACCGGGACAGAACTACGAGCAGTACTTC. Translation gives CASRGIPGQNYEQYF.

The chain is built from TRBV7-2 and TRBJ2-1, with a tentative D call TRBD2 (6 bases). The V and J ends lost 5 bases and 6 bases respectively, with 8 bases between them. CDR3 length equals 12 residues. Germline values: CDR1 SGHTA, CDR2 FQGNSA. CDR3 DNA: TGTGCCAGCAGCCGACTAGTCAATGAGCAGTTCTTC. Translation gives CASSRLVNEQFF.

In its sample, this clonotype was seen a few times. The J gene is TRBJ1-4, the V gene TRBV7-2; the D is unclear. Germline-derived CDR1 and CDR2 are SGHTA and FQGNSA. The CDR3 consists of 14 residues. V lost 5 bases and J 4 bases, leaving 11 bases between the germline ends. The CDR3 here is CASSASGGNEKLFF. CDR3 in DNA: TGTGCCAGCAGCGCCTCGGGAGGTAATGAAAAACTGTTTTTT.

The V gene is TRBV5-1, the J gene TRBJ2-1; 9 bases are a match to TRBD1. V trimming: 0 bases; J trimming: 7 bases; junction bases outside the gene matches: 8. Germline loops: CDR1 SGHRS, CDR2 YFSETQ. The CDR3 is 16 residues long. The CDR3: CASSLAPWDRVNEQFF. Here the CDR3 DNA reads TGCGCCAGCAGCTTGGCCCCCTGGGACAGGGTTAATGAGCAGTTCTTC.

In its sample, this clonotype was seen a few times. The CDR3 DNA reads TGCAGTGCTAGTTTGGTAGCGGGAGTACTGTTCTTC. This encodes CSASLVAGVLFF. The chain has TRBV20-1 and TRBJ2-1; 9 bases fit TRBD2. The CDR3 totals 12 residues. V was pared by 3 bases and J by 15 bases, with 9 bases of the junction left unmatched. In germline, CDR1 is DFQATT, CDR2 SNEGSKA (reference sequence).

The chain combines TRBV6-2 or TRBV6-3 with TRBJ2-1; D gene ambiguous. The CDR3 contains 10 residues. The germline V gene encodes CDR1 MNHEY and CDR2 SVGEGT. Trimming left V 10 bases short and J 5 bases short, with 6 bases between. The CDR3 protein is CATRNNEQFF. The CDR3 region has the DNA TGTGCCACACGGAACAATGAGCAGTTCTTC.

This chain joins TRBV3-1 and TRBJ2-7; 14 nucleotides line up with TRBD2. CDR3 size: 17 residues. J lost 9 bases, V lost 3 bases, and 13 bases had no gene match. CDR1 LGHDT and CDR2 YNNKEL come from the germline V gene (reference sequence). The CDR3 here is CASSQGLAGEGAYGQYF. The CDR3 nucleotides are TGTGCCAGCAGCCAGGGACTAGCGGGAGAAGGGGCCTATGGGCAGTACTTC.

This clonotype was observed a handful of times. This chain uses TRBV10-3 with TRBJ2-1; D is possibly TRBD1 (6 bases). V was shortened by 4 bases and J by 7 bases, with 14 bases between the two germline ends. The germline V gene encodes CDR1 ENHRY and CDR2 SYGVKD. The CDR3 contains 14 residues. Here the CDR3 reads CAISAQGQGNEQFF. In DNA form, the CDR3 reads TGTGCCATCAGTGCCCAAGGTCAGGGGAATGAGCAGTTCTTC.

The rearrangement links TRBV12-3 or TRBV12-4 to TRBJ2-1, with TRBD1 matching 10 bases. This CDR3 is 15 amino acids long. J lost 9 bases, V lost 6 bases, and 11 bases had no gene match. The CDR3 DNA is TGTGCCAGCAGCCCGCCGGGACAGGGGTTTGGTGAGCAGTTCTTC. It specifies CASSPPGQGFGEQFF.

V is TRBV7-3 and J is TRBJ1-2; D is uncertain. Germline assignment: CDR1 SGHTA and CDR2 FQGTGA. The CDR3 contains 13 residues. V lost 4 bases, J lost 7 bases, and 13 bases lay in between. The CDR3 region is CASSSSAGLGYTF. The DNA of the CDR3 is TGTGCCAGCAGCTCAAGTGCAGGTCTTGGCTACACCTTC. The full variable domain, completed using reference TRBV7-3 and TRBJ1-2, is GAGVSQTPSNKVTEKGKYVELRCDPISGHTALYWYRQSLGQGPEFLIYFQGTGAADDSGLPNDRFFAVRPEGSVSTLKIQRTERGDSAVYLCASSSSAGLGYTFGSGTRLTVV.

This chain links TRBV12-5 with TRBJ1-1; D possibly corresponds to TRBD1 (5 bases). The ends were cut back, 5 bases at V and 4 bases at J, with 17 bases in the middle. CDR3 length: 15 residues. Germline-derived CDR1 and CDR2 are LGHNT and FRNRAP. The CDR3, as DNA: TGTGCTAGTGGTCTCGATATGGGACTCTCCACTGAAGCTTTCTTT. As protein: CASGLDMGLSTEAFF. Combining the CDR3 with reference TRBV12-5 and TRBJ1-1 gives the whole variable domain DARVTQTPRHKVTEMGQEVTMRCQPILGHNTVFWYRQTMMQGLELLAYFRNRAPLDDSGMPKDRFSAEMPDATLATLKIQPSEPRDSAVYFCASGLDMGLSTEAFFGQGTRLTVV.

The chain links TRBV12-3 or TRBV12-4 to TRBJ1-5, with D possibly TRBD1 on 6 matching bases. The CDR3 consists of 16 residues. Trimming took 3 bases from V and 0 from J, leaving 12 bases between them. In nucleotides, the CDR3 is TGTGCCAGCAGTTTTCTCCAGGGGTTTAGCAATCAGCCCCAGCATTTT. This gives the protein CASSFLQGFSNQPQHF.

This clonotype occurred a few times. J is TRBJ1-1 and V is TRBV6-1, with D uncertain. Between the trimmed V and J ends, which lost 11 bases and 0 bases, there was a span of 10 bases. CDR1 is MNHNS and CDR2 is SASEGT in the germline V gene. This CDR3 region has 12 residues. As DNA, the CDR3 is TGTGCCGTTGGGCCATTGAACACTGAAGCTTTCTTT. This encodes CAVGPLNTEAFF.